These T cell receptor beta chains were read from a single sample in a study of cytomegalovirus exposure and HLA in healthy donors. TCRdb's table, derived via immunoSEQ multiplex PCR, lists solely in-frame clones and lacks some. The sample has 240,000 or so clones, 80% to 85% seen once; the top ten hold roughly 7.4%. The specimen was PBMCs. The source of these receptors is a woman aged 55-69 years in good health and CMV-seropositive. Both conserved end residues are part of each CDR3. D genes are given only for firm matches. Only some rows state a clone size, as once, few, many or a class for expanded clones.

>TRBJ2-7|-|-|TRBV18
CASSPLPGAEQYF
TGTGCCAGCTCACCTCTCCCGGGAGCCGAGCAGTACTTC
>TRBJ2-3|-|TRBD1|TRBV9
CASSVVGQGADTQYF
TGTGCCAGCAGCGTAGTCGGACAGGGGGCAGATACGCAGTATTTT
>TRBJ1-5|-|TRBD1|TRBV2
CASAQGRNQPQHF
TGTGCCAGCGCACAGGGGAGGAATCAGCCCCAGCATTTT
>TRBJ2-2|-|-|TRBV7-3
CASSPAGPGELFF
TGTGCCAGCAGCCCAGCGGGCCCGGGGGAGCTGTTTTTT
>TRBJ2-1|-|-|TRBV27
CASIRGGEQFF
TGTGCCAGCATCCGCGGAGGTGAGCAGTTCTTC
>TRBJ1-5|-|-|TRBV19
CASTVAGPGGQPQHF
TGTGCCAGTACCGTGGCAGGCCCCGGGGGACAGCCCCAGCATTTT
>TRBJ2-2|once|-|TRBV28
CASSLYRGGTGELFF
TGTGCCAGCAGTTTATACCGGGGAGGAACCGGGGAGCTGTTTTTT
>TRBJ1-3|-|TRBD1|TRBV12-5
CASGPGQGNTIYF
TGTGCTAGTGGTCCGGGACAGGGAAACACCATATATTTT
>TRBJ2-5|-|TRBD2|TRBV15
CATSRRTSGKETQYF
TGTGCCACCAGCAGAAGGACTAGCGGGAAAGAGACCCAGTACTTC
>TRBJ2-6|-|-|TRBV9
CASSAIRARVAPGANVLTF
TGTGCCAGCAGCGCAATCCGGGCCAGGGTTGCCCCTGGGGCCAACGTCCTGACTTTC
>TRBJ2-1|-|-|TRBV5-6
CASSLVSLGYNEQFF
TGTGCCAGCAGCTTGGTTTCTCTAGGCTACAATGAGCAGTTCTTC
>TRBJ2-7|-|-|TRBV20-1
CSAKARYEQYF
TGCAGTGCTAAAGCTAGATACGAGCAGTACTTC
>TRBJ1-2|-|-|TRBV7-9
CASSSPRQVGPDYGYTF
TGTGCCAGCAGCTCCCCGCGACAGGTAGGCCCGGACTATGGCTACACCTTC
>TRBJ1-2|-|-|TRBV11-1
CASSLTRAGYGYTF
TGTGCCAGCAGCTTAACTAGGGCGGGCTATGGCTACACCTTC
>TRBJ1-1|-|-|TRBV2
CASRTGGGATEAFF
TGTGCCAGCAGGACGGGGGGGGGAGCCACTGAAGCTTTCTTT
>TRBJ1-1|-|-|TRBV12-5
CASGFDPAGLNTEAFF
TGTGCTAGTGGTTTTGATCCCGCAGGGCTGAACACTGAAGCTTTCTTT
>TRBJ2-2|-|TRBD2|TRBV7-2
CASSRTYTGLAFSTGELFF
TGTGCCAGCAGCCGAACATATACGGGACTAGCATTCTCCACCGGGGAGCTGTTTTTT
>TRBJ1-1|-|-|TRBV5-4
CASSLATGTTEAFF
TGTGCCAGCAGCTTGGCCACAGGGACCACTGAAGCTTTCTTT
>TRBJ2-3|-|TRBD2|TRBV19
CASSPGGITDTQYF
TGTGCCAGTAGTCCCGGGGGGATCACAGATACGCAGTATTTT
>TRBJ1-1|-|-|TRBV5-5
CASSLWAGAEAFF
TGTGCCAGCAGCTTGTGGGCAGGGGCTGAAGCTTTCTTT
>TRBJ2-7|-|TRBD1|TRBV6-6
CASSHPGQGINEQYF
TGTGCCAGCAGTCACCCGGGACAGGGGATCAACGAGCAGTACTTC
>TRBJ2-7|-|TRBD1|TRBV7-3
CASSWTGTGLYEQYF
TGTGCCAGCAGCTGGACCGGGACAGGGTTGTACGAGCAGTACTTC
>TRBJ2-4|-|TRBD2|TRBV7-9
CASSFKPSGIAKNIQYF
TGTGCCAGCAGCTTCAAACCTAGCGGGATAGCCAAAAACATTCAGTACTTC
>TRBJ1-1|once|-|TRBV7-9
CASSLDRGKAEAFF
TGTGCCAGCAGCTTAGATAGGGGGAAGGCTGAAGCTTTCTTT
>TRBJ2-7|-|-|TRBV7-6
CASSPQPAGLYEQYF
TGTGCCAGCAGCCCACAACCGGCAGGTCTCTACGAGCAGTACTTC
>TRBJ2-7|-|TRBD2|TRBV27
CASSYLAGGGYEQYF
TGTGCCAGCAGTTACCTAGCGGGAGGGGGCTACGAGCAGTACTTC
>TRBJ2-7|-|-|TRBV2
CASSEVTANYEQYF
TGTGCCAGCAGTGAAGTGACAGCCAACTACGAGCAGTACTTC
>TRBJ2-6|few|TRBD2|TRBV19
CASSIGGGFGANVLTF
TGTGCCAGTAGTATAGGCGGGGGATTTGGGGCCAACGTCCTGACTTTC
>TRBJ2-7|-|-|TRBV4-2
CASSQEDTTYEQYF
TGTGCCAGCAGCCAAGAAGACACCACCTACGAGCAGTACTTC